This T cell receptor (beta chain) emerged from a study of T cell responses to AZD1222 COVID-19 vaccine. Study-wide results and limits: Repertoires were collected only later (after the peak T cell response had occurred). The CD4 TCRs associated with vaccination extended across spike and predominated at 160-218 and 743-854.

Some clones are missing from TCRdb's copy, which holds only in-frame ones; the method was immunoSEQ multiplex PCR. The sample includes about 99,000 clones, 75% to 90% of them seen just once. On this clone: The target antigen is unknown.

CDR1 and CDR2 (germline): MDHEN, SYDVKM. CDR3 size: 15 residues. Trimming removed 5 bases at V and 3 bases at J, with 17 bases between. This material consisted of peripheral blood, taken on day 0 of AZD1222 vaccination. V gene TRBV28 combines with J gene TRBJ2-7; D perhaps matches TRBD1 (6 bases). This clonotype was sampled from an adult in good health. Here the CDR3 reads CASSPTWDTVYEQYF. CDR3 sequence (DNA): TGTGCCAGCAGTCCCACCTGGGACACCGTCTACGAGCAGTACTTC.